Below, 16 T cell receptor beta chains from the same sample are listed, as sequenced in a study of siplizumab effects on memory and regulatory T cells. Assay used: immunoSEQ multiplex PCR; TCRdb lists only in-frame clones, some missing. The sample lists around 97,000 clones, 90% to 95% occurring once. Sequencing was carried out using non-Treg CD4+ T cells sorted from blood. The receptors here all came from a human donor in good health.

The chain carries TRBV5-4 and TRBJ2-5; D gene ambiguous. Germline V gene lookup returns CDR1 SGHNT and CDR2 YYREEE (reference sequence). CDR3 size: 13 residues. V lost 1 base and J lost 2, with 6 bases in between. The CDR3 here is CASSLTEQETQYF. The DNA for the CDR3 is TGTGCCAGCAGCTTGACTGAGCAAGAGACCCAGTACTTC.

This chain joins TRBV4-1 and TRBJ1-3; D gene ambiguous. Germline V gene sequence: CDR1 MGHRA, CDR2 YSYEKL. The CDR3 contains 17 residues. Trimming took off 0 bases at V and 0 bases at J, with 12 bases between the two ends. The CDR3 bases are TGCGCCAGCAGCCAAGATTTAGCGGGCCACTCTGGAAACACCATATATTTT. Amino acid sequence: CASSQDLAGHSGNTIYF.

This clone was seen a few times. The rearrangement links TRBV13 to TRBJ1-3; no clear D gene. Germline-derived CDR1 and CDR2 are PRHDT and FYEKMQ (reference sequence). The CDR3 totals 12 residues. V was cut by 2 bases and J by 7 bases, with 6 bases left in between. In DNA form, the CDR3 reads TGTGCCAGCAGCTTAATCGGGAACACCATATATTTT. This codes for CASSLIGNTIYF.

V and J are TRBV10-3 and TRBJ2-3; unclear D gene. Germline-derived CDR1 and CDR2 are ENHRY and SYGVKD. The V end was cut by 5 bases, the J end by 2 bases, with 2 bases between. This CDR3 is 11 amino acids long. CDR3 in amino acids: CAISTTDTQYF. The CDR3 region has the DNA TGTGCCATCAGTACCACAGATACGCAGTATTTT.

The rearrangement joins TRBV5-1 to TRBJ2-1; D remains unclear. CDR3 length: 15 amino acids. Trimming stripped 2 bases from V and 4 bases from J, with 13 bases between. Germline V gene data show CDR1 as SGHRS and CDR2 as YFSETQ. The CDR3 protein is CASSLLLPDYNEQFF. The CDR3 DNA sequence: TGCGCCAGCAGCTTACTCCTACCAGATTACAATGAGCAGTTCTTC. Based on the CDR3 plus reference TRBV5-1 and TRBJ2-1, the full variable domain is KAGVTQTPRYLIKTRGQQVTLSCSPISGHRSVSWYQQTPGQGLQFLFEYFSETQRNKGNFPGRFSGRQFSNSRSEMNVSTLELGDSALYLCASSLLLPDYNEQFFGPGTRLTVL.

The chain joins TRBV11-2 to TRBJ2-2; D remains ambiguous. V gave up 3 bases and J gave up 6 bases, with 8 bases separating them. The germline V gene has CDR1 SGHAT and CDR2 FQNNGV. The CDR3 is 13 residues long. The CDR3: CASSFFAPGELFF. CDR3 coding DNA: TGTGCCAGCAGCTTTTTTGCACCCGGGGAGCTGTTTTTT.

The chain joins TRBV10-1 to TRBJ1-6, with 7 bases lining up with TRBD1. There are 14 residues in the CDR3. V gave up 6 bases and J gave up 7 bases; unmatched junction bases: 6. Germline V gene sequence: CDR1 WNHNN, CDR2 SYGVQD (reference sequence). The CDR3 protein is CASRATGENSPLHF. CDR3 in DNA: TGCGCCAGCAGAGCTACAGGGGAGAATTCACCCCTCCACTTT.

The CDR3 bases are TGTGCCAGCAGCCGTACTAGCGGGAGGGATTACGAGCAGTACTTC. Its protein is CASSRTSGRDYEQYF. The J gene is TRBJ2-7, the V gene TRBV14, with 13 bases aligning to TRBD2. The ends lost 4 bases at V and 4 bases at J; junction bases unmatched: 4. This CDR3 has 15 amino acids. Germline V gene data show CDR1 as SGHDN and CDR2 as FVKESK.

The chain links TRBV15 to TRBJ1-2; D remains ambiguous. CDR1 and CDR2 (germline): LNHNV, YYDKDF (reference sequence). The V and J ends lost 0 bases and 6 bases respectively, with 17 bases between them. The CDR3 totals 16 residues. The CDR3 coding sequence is TGTGCCACCAGCAGAGATAGGGTTTTGGGGATGGATGGCTACACCTTC. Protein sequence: CATSRDRVLGMDGYTF.

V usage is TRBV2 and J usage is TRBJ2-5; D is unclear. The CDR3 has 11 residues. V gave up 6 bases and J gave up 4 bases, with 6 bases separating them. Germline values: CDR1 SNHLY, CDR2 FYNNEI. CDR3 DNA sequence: TGTGCCAGCAGATTTGGAGAGACCCAGTACTTC. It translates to CASRFGETQYF.

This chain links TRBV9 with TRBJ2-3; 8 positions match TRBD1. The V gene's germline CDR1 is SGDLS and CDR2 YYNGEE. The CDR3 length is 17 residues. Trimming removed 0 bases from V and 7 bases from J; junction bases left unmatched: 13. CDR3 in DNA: TGTGCCAGCAGCGTAGGAGGGGGGACAGGAGGTCGTCATACGCAGTATTTT. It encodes CASSVGGGTGGRHTQYF.

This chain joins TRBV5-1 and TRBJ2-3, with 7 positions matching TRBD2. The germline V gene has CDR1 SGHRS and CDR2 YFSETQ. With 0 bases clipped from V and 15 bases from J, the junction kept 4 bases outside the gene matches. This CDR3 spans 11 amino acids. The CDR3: CASSLGLAQYF. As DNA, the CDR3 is TGCGCCAGCAGCTTGGGACTAGCCCAATATTTT.

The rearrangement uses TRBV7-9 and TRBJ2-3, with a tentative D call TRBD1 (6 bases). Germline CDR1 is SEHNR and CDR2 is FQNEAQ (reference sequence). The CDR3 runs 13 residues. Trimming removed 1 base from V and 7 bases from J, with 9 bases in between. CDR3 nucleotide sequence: TGTGCCAGCAGCTTAGTGGGGGCGAATACGCAGTATTTT. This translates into CASSLVGANTQYF.

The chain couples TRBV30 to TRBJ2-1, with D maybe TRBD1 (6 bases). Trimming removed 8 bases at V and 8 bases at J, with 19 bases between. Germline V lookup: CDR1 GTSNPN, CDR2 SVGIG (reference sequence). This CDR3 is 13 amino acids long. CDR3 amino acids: CARTWGPSHEQFF. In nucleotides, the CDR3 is TGTGCCCGAACTTGGGGGCCGTCGCATGAGCAGTTCTTC. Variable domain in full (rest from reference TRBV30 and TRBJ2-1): SQTIHQWPATLVQPVGSPLSLECTVEGTSNPNLYWYRQAAGRGLQLLFYSVGIGQISSEVPQNLSASRPQDRQFILSSKKLLLSDSGFYLCARTWGPSHEQFFGPGTRLTVL.

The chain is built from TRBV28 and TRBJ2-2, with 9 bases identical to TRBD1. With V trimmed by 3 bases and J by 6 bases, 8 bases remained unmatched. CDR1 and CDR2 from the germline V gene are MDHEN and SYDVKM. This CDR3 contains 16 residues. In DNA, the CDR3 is TGTGCCAGCAGTTTCGGGGGACAGGGATTTGCCGGGGAGCTGTTTTTT. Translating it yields CASSFGGQGFAGELFF.

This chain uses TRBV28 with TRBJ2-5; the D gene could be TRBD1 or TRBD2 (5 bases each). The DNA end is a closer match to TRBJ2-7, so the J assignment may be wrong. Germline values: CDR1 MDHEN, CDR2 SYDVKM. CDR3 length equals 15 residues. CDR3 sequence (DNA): TGTGCCAGCAGACCCTCCGGGGACGGCTCCTACGAGCAGTACTTC. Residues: CASRPSGDGSYEQYF.